This entry lists 4 T cell receptor beta chains sequenced from one sample in a study of cytomegalovirus exposure and HLA in healthy donors. Researchers ran the PCR with 60 Vbeta and 13 Jbeta primers. Method: immunoSEQ multiplex PCR; TCRdb's copy keeps in-frame clones and lacks some. Among 85,000 to 100,000 clones, approximately 86% were seen once, and the ten largest hold 8% to 10%. Sequenced sample: PBMCs. All receptors derive from a man aged 25 to 45 in good health and CMV-seropositive.

In DNA form, the CDR3 reads TGTGCCAGTAGTACACAGCAGCTTCAGCCCCAGCATTTT. Protein sequence: CASSTQQLQPQHF. The chain recombines TRBV19 with TRBJ1-5; D not certain. This CDR3 comprises 13 residues. CDR1 LNHDA and CDR2 SQIVND come from the germline V gene (reference sequence). Between the trimmed V and J ends, which lost 4 bases and 6 bases, there was a span of 10 bases.

The chain links TRBV2 to TRBJ2-7, with TRBD1 identical over 11 bases. CDR1 and CDR2 (germline): SNHLY, FYNNEI. Germline trimming cut 8 bases from V and 6 bases from J; bases unmatched to any gene: 9. This CDR3 has 14 amino acids. CDR3 in amino acids: CASAQGQGGREQYF. The CDR3 coding sequence is TGTGCCAGCGCCCAGGGACAGGGGGGACGCGAGCAGTACTTC.

The rearrangement uses TRBV7-2 and TRBJ1-2; TRBD1 might be the D (6 bases). V was cut by 8 bases and J by 4 bases, with 17 bases left in between. This CDR3 contains 14 residues. Germline V gene data show CDR1 as SGHTA and CDR2 as FQGNSA. The CDR3 sequence is CASSRDTEVYGYTF. The CDR3 DNA reads TGTGCCAGCTCCCGGGACACAGAGGTCTATGGCTACACCTTC.

Only one count was recorded for this clone. The CDR3 sequence is CASSLASGRADTQYF. CDR3 nucleotide sequence: TGTGCCAGCAGCTTGGCTAGTGGGAGGGCAGATACGCAGTATTTT. The chain recombines TRBV5-6 with TRBJ2-3; 7 bases map to TRBD2. CDR1 SGHDT and CDR2 YYEEEE come from the germline V gene. J was trimmed by 4 bases and V by 0 bases; bases with no gene match: 5. CDR3 length: 15 residues.